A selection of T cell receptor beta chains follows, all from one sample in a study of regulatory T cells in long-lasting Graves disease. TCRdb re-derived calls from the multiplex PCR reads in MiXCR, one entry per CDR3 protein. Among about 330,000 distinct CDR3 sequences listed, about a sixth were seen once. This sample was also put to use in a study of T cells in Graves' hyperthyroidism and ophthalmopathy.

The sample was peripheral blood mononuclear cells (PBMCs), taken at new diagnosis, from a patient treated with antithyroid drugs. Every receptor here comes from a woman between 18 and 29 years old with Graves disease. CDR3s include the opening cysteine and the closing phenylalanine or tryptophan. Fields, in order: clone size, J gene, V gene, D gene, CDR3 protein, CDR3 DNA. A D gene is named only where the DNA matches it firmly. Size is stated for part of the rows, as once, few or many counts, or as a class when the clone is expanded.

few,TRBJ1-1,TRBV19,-,CASSIAHYREVGSEAFF,TGTGCCAGTAGTATCGCCCATTACAGGGAAGTAGGCTCTGAAGCTTTCTTT
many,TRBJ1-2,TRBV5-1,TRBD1,CASSPGQGANGYTF,TGCGCCAGCAGCCCGGGACAGGGGGCGAATGGCTACACCTTC
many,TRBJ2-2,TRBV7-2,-,CASSTRLGGNTGELFF,TGTGCCAGCAGCACACGACTTGGGGGAAACACCGGGGAGCTGTTTTTT
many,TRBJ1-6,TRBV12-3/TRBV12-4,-,CASSQTFGQFYNSPLHF,TGTGCCAGCAGCCAAACCTTCGGACAGTTCTATAATTCACCCCTCCACTTT
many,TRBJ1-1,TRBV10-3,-,CAIGGTSNTEAFF,TGTGCCATCGGCGGGACATCGAACACTGAAGCTTTCTTT
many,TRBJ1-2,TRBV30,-,CAWAPPGRRAGGYTF,TGTGCCTGGGCCCCGCCCGGCAGGAGGGCCGGGGGCTACACCTTC
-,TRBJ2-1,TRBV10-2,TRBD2,CASGPSSGSNEQFF,TGCGCCAGCGGGCCTAGTAGCGGGAGCAATGAGCAGTTCTTC
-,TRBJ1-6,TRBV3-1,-,CASSLSRDSPLHF,TGTGCCAGCAGCCTATCACGGGATTCACCCCTCCACTTT
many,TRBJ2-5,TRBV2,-,CASSERPSKGQETQYF,TGTGCCAGCAGTGAAAGGCCCTCTAAAGGCCAAGAGACCCAGTACTTC
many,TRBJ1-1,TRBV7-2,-,CASSAVTGTEAFF,TGTGCCAGCAGCGCCGTCACCGGGACTGAAGCTTTCTTT
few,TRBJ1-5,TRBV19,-,CASSTGDLRGPQHF,TGTGCCAGTAGTACGGGGGACTTGCGAGGACCCCAGCATTTT
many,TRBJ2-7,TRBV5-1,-,CASSLDYVEQYF,TGCGCCAGCAGCTTGGATTATGTTGAGCAGTACTTC
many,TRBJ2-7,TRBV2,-,CASSGGLYYEQYF,TGTGCCAGCAGTGGGGGGCTATACTACGAGCAGTACTTC
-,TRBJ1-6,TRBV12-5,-,CASGSRDFYSPLHF,TGTGCTAGTGGTAGCCGGGACTTCTATTCACCCCTCCACTTT
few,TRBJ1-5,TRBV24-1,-,CATSLFGGDSNQPQHF,TGTGCCACCAGTCTCTTTGGGGGGGATAGCAATCAGCCCCAGCATTTT
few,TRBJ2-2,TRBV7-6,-,CASSRWQGGTGELFF,TGTGCCAGCAGCCGCTGGCAGGGTGGCACCGGGGAGCTGTTTTTT
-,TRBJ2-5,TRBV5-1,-,CASSPSGQIEETQYF,TGCGCCAGCAGCCCATCGGGACAAATCGAGGAGACCCAGTACTTC
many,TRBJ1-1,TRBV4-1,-,CASQATLALHTEAFF,TGCGCCAGCCAAGCGACCTTAGCGTTGCACACTGAAGCTTTCTTT
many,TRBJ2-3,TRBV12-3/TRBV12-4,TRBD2,CASAGVTDTQYF,TGTGCCAGCGCGGGAGTCACAGATACGCAGTATTTT
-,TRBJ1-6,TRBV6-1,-,CASSPGGNSPLHF,TGTGCCAGCAGTCCCGGGGGTAATTCACCCCTCCACTTT
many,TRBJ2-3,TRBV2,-,CASKETDTQYF,TGTGCCAGCAAAGAGACAGATACGCAGTATTTT
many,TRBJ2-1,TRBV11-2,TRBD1,CASRTGWGNEQFF,TGTGCCAGCAGGACAGGGTGGGGTAATGAGCAGTTCTTC
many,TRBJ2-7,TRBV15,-,CATSRDSSAVGEQYF,TGTGCCACCAGCAGAGACTCGTCAGCCGTTGGCGAGCAGTACTTC
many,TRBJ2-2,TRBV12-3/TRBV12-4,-,CASSPLRAGELFF,TGTGCCAGCAGTCCCCTACGGGCCGGGGAGCTGTTTTTT
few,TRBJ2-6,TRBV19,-,CASSIGSGANVLTF,TGTGCCAGTAGTATAGGCTCTGGGGCCAACGTCCTGACTTTC
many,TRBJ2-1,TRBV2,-,CASKGEVAGEPNEQFF,TGTGCCAGCAAGGGGGAAGTCGCGGGAGAACCCAATGAGCAGTTCTTC
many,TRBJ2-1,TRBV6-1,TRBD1,CATSVGTGDWDEQFF,TGTGCCACCTCGGTAGGGACAGGGGATTGGGATGAGCAGTTCTTC
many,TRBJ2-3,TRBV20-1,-,CRALAVTSTDTQYF,TGCAGGGCCCTGGCGGTTACTAGCACAGATACGCAGTATTTT
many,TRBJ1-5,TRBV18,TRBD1,CASSPGTEGSQHF,TGTGCCAGCTCACCAGGGACAGAGGGCAGCCAGCATTTT
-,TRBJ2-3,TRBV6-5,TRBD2,CASSSYKGGGTDTQYF,TGTGCCAGCAGTTCTTACAAGGGAGGGGGCACAGATACGCAGTATTTT
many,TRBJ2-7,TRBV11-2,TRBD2,CASSPLLGGRSYEQYF,TGTGCCAGCAGCCCCCTGCTGGGCGGGAGATCCTACGAGCAGTACTTC
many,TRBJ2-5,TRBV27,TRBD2,CASSPLRGGQETQYF,TGTGCCAGCAGTCCCCTGCGGGGGGGCCAAGAGACCCAGTACTTC
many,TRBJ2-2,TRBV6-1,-,CASSPTRTRVGGELFF,TGTGCCAGCAGCCCGACCCGGACAAGAGTAGGCGGGGAGCTGTTTTTT
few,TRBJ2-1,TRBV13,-,CASSSYSGGQPYNEQFF,TGTGCCAGCAGCTCCTACTCCGGGGGACAGCCCTACAATGAGCAGTTCTTC
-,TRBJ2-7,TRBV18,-,CASSPPRGSYEQYF,TGTGCCAGCTCACCACCCCGGGGGTCGTACGAGCAGTACTTC
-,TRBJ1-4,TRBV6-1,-,CASSTPTGGTEKLFF,TGTGCCAGCAGTACCCCGACGGGTGGAACTGAAAAACTGTTTTTT
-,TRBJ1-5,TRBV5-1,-,CASSLTGGKGNQPQHF,TGCGCCAGCAGCTTGACCGGGGGGAAAGGCAATCAGCCCCAGCATTTT
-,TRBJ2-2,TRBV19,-,CASSMGTRGNTGELFF,TGTGCCAGTAGTATGGGGACGCGGGGGAACACCGGGGAGCTGTTTTTT
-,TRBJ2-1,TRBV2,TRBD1,CASLQGARGNEQFF,TGTGCCAGCCTACAGGGGGCTCGGGGGAATGAGCAGTTCTTC